Listed below are T cell receptor beta chains from one sample, sequenced in a study of cytomegalovirus exposure and HLA in healthy donors. Method: immunoSEQ multiplex PCR; TCRdb's copy keeps in-frame clones and lacks some. The table has some 180,000 clones, roughly 10% seen once; the top ten hold roughly 1.3%. Sequencing input: PBMCs. The receptors stem from a young woman in good health and CMV-seropositive. The conserved cysteine and the conserved F or W are not part of the CDR3 here.

TRBV19,ATLGAGQGYGYT
TRBV7-9,ASSFADTQY
TRBV10-1,ASSDLVQAEHYGYT
TRBV25-1,ASSGATTLETQY
TRBV9,ASPAGNYGYT
TRBV11-3,ASSVAGGPDNEQF
TRBV11-2,ASSPKGLAGASSYNEQF
TRBV7-9,ASSPGAWNTEAF
TRBV5-1,ASSPGSGRTSYEQY
TRBV10-2,ASSEFAGPLGAF
TRBV6-5,ASSYSPGYGYT
TRBV19,ASSMSNEQF
TRBV10-3,AISESSPPSEQY
TRBV29-1,SVRRGVYEQY
TRBV11-3,ASSLGLAGATGELF
TRBV7-2,ASSSSTSGSYFSRQY
TRBV9,ASSPGGAQGAMGEQY
TRBV27,ASSPPGRSSYEQY
TRBV10-3,AISSSTSGSLGELF
TRBV7-9,ASSLVGGYGYT
TRBV27,ASSWTGRETQY
TRBV19,ASQGQHHQPQH
TRBV5-6,ASSSGQGVYNEQF
TRBV7-9,ASSSSGRAYNEQF
TRBV14,ASSQGAVYNEQF
TRBV5-1,ASSLNPPGRGNTGELF
TRBV2,ASSRRTGADRNTIY
TRBV5-4,ASTAGGWSDTQY
TRBV19,ASARDRVREQY
TRBV6-5,ASSYTGVNSPLH
TRBV12-5,ASYGAKNIQY
TRBV18,ASSLQTSPGVQF
TRBV5-6,ASSYGQGSRYGYT
TRBV11-2,ASSLGGGGNEQF
TRBV7-6,ASSFFPGSSTDTQY
TRBV10-3,AISESTRGRVSSYNEQF
TRBV10-1,ASSPLAGGYEQY
TRBV19,ASSLPRGNSGANVLT
TRBV29-1,SVETGNTIY
TRBV6-6,ASTNGGFGYT
TRBV7-8,ASSWERHSYEQY
TRBV19,ASSTTEGANEKLF
TRBV5-6,ASSLGYPPNEQF
TRBV7-2,ASSLDLAGQKTQY
TRBV5-6,ASSLDPRGEQF
TRBV6-6,ASSFVSSGLPELF
TRBV10-1,ASSADSNYGYT
TRBV14,ASSRIAGHSTDTQY
TRBV10-3,AISIRDRGDEQY
TRBV18,ASSPPRGGPSTDTQY
TRBV6-1,ASSTTGFYGYT
TRBV5-1,ASTEGTSYEQY
TRBV4-1,ASSQDTGLWNTIY
TRBV15,ATSRTGSRETQY
TRBV6-6,ASSYPGQQETQY
TRBV5-4,ASSNLGTVRLAGAYEQY
TRBV9,ASRTGGPAANEKLF
TRBV13,ASSLQGRNTIY
TRBV2,ASSVGLRNQPQH